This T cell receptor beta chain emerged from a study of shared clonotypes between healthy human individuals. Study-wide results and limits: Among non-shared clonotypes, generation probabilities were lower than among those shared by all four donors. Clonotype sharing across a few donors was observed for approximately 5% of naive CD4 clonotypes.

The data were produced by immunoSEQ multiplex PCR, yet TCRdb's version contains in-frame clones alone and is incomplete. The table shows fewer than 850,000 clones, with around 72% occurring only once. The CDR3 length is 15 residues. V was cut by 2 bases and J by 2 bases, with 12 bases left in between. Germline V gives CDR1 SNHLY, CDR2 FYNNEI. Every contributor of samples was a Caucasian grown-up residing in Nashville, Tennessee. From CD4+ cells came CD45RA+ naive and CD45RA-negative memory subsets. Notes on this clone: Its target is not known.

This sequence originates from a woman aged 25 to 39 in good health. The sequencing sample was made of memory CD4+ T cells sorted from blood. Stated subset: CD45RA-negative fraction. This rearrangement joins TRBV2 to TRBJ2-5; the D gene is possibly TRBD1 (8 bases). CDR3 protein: CASSEYRGGQETQYF. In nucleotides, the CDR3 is TGTGCCAGCAGTGAATACAGGGGGGGTCAAGAGACCCAGTACTTC.